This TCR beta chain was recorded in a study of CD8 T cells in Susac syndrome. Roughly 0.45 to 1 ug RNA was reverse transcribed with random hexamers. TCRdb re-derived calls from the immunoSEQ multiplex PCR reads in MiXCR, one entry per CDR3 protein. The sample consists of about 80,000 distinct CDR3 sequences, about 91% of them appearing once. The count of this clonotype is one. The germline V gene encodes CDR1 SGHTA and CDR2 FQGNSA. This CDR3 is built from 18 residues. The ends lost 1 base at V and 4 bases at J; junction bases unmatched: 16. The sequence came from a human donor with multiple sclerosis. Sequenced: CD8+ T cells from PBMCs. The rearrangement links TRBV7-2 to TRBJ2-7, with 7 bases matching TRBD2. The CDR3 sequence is CASSLGGRGRLRLYEQYF. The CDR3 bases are TGTGCCAGCAGCTTAGGGGGTCGCGGGAGACTGCGGTTGTACGAGCAGTACTTC.